The sequence of this TCR beta chain was determined in a study of blood T cell repertoires in COVID-19. Looking at the study overall: Sources were T cells, B-cell-depleted T cells, or PBMCs; the material itself was cDNA or gDNA.

J gave up 8 bases and V 1 base, and 5 bases lay outside the gene matches. The CDR3 runs to 15 residues. CDR1 LGHNA and CDR2 YSLEER come from the germline V gene. Authors' processing steps: Nucleated cell counts were estimated from reference gene primer amplification. Repertoires were generated with immunoSEQ multiplex PCR, while TCRdb's copy carries only in-frame clones and drops some. Clone size and the V and J calls come from that table; the DNA yielded D and trimming. The data contain about 61,000 clones, around 77% of them seen just once; the ten biggest clones take up less than 25%. The specimen was peripheral blood. The chain combines TRBV4-3 with TRBJ2-1, with 10 positions matching TRBD2. The origin of this receptor is a man aged 80 or over with active or convalescent COVID-19. CDR3 sequence reads: CASSQGAGGPDEQFF. In nucleotides, the CDR3 is TGCGCCAGCAGCCAAGGAGCGGGAGGGCCGGATGAGCAGTTCTTC.